This T cell receptor beta chain was observed in a study of cytomegalovirus exposure and HLA in healthy donors. General study points: Analyses of presence/absence relied on an assumption of roughly uniform sequencing depth across donors. Cytomegalovirus association was listed for about 160 TCR beta chains.

The PCR made use of 60 Vbeta and 13 Jbeta primers. Method: immunoSEQ multiplex PCR; TCRdb's copy keeps in-frame clones and lacks some. The data show 150,000 to 160,000 clones, more than 60% seen once. Comment on this clone: The antigen remains unidentified.

Healthy bone marrow donors made up the cohort. V trimming: 4 bases; J trimming: 2 bases; junction bases outside the gene matches: 15. Germline V gene data show CDR1 as SQVTM and CDR2 as ANQGSEA. The CDR3 sequence is 17 residues long. This TCR was recovered from a woman aged 40 to 55 in good health and CMV-seronegative. Sequencing input: PBMCs. The V call is TRBV29-1, the J call TRBJ2-3, with TRBD2 matching over 7 bases. For the CDR3, the DNA is TGCAGCGTTGGGGTAGTTGGGGGGGGGACTAACACAGATACGCAGTATTTT. Translated: CSVGVVGGGTNTDTQYF.